The subject of this entry is one T cell receptor beta chain. Repertoires were generated with immunoSEQ multiplex PCR, while TCRdb's copy carries only in-frame clones and drops some. The sample lists some 70,000 clones; over 95% were seen once. The CDR3 has 13 amino acids. V lost 7 bases to trimming and J lost 4 bases, with 16 bases between them. Germline V gene data show CDR1 as SQVTM and CDR2 as ANQGSEA. The sample is drawn from a study of technical replicates of blood from several donors. The specimen sequenced was T cells isolated from PBMCs. This sequence originates from a human donor in good health. The chain links TRBV29-1 to TRBJ1-2, with D possibly matching TRBD1 (5 bases). Here the CDR3 DNA reads TGCAGCGCAAATTCAGGGCCCCTCTATGGCTACACCTTC. This sequence encodes CSANSGPLYGYTF. Full variable domain (outside the CDR3, taken from reference TRBV29-1 and TRBJ1-2): SAVISQKPSRDICQRGTSLTIQCQVDSQVTMMFWYRQQPGQSLTLIATANQGSEATYESGFVIDKFPISRPNLTFSTLTVSNMSPEDSSIYLCSANSGPLYGYTFGSGTRLTVV.